This T cell receptor beta chain was retrieved from a study of blood T cell repertoires in COVID-19. Study-level background: PBMCs, B-cell-depleted T cells, or T cells were the source of the cDNA or gDNA that made up the material.

Sequenced by immunoSEQ multiplex PCR; TCRdb stores in-frame clones only, minus some. The repertoire consists of roughly 200,000 clones, with approximately 87% occurring once and the leading ten covering 5.5% to 8%. Germline V gene lookup returns CDR1 SGHKS and CDR2 YYEKEE (reference sequence). The CDR3 loop spans 14 amino acids. Trimming took 2 bases from V and 8 from J; bases not matched to a gene: 5. The origin of this receptor is a man between 60 and 75 years old who had recovered from COVID-19. The V call is TRBV5-5, the J call TRBJ1-2; the match to TRBD1 covers 11 bases. Sequenced input: peripheral blood. The CDR3 loop is CASSFWTGGEGYTF. In nucleotides, the CDR3 is TGTGCCAGCAGCTTCTGGACAGGGGGCGAGGGCTACACCTTC.